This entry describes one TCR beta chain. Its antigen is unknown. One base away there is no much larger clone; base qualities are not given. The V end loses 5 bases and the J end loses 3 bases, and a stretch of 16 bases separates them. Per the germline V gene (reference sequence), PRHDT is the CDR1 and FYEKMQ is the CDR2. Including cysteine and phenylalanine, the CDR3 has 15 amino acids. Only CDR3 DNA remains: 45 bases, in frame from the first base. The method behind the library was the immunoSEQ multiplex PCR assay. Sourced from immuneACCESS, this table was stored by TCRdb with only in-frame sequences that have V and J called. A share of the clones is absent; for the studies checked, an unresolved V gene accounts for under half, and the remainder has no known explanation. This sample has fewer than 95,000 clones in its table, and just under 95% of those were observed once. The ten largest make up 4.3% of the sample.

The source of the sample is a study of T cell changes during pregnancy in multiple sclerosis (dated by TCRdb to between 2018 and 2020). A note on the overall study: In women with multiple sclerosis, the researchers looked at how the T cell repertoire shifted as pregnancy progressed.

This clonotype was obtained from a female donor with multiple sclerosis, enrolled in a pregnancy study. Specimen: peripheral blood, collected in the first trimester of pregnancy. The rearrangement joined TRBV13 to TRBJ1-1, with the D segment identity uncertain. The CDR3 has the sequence CASSQRTQRYTEAFF. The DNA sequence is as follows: TGTGCCAGCAGCCAACGAACCCAGAGGTACACTGAAGCTTTCTTT.